This T cell receptor beta chain was profiled in a study of T-cell memory formation after mild COVID-19. Study-level points and caveats: Prior to infection, memory already included some responding clones, suggesting cross-reactive memory joined.

Using constant-segment primers, 5'RACE produced TCR alpha and TCR beta cDNA libraries carrying sample barcodes and UMIs. TCRdb re-analysed the 5' RACE reads in MiXCR, keeping a single row per CDR3 protein. This sample yields hundreds of thousands of distinct CDR3 sequences, of which 25% to 30% are seen a single time; less than 15% belongs to the top ten. CDR1 is SQVTM, CDR2 ANQGSEA, per germline. The CDR3 is 12 residues long. V shed 6 bases and J shed 2 bases, with 10 bases lying between them. This clonotype was observed at least ten times. Its antigen is unknown. Sequencing input: PBMCs or a T cell subset sorted from them (not recorded which). The genes are TRBV29-1 and TRBJ2-5; D not resolved. The receptor comes from an adult woman who had mild COVID-19 (a few samples of this study predate the infection). Cell type and time point are not known. The CDR3 sequence: CSVAKGQETQYF. As DNA, the CDR3 is TGCAGCGTGGCTAAGGGACAAGAGACCCAGTACTTC.